This T cell receptor (beta chain) was sequenced during a study of blood T cell repertoires in COVID-19. Study-wide context: PBMCs, B-cell-depleted T cells, or T cells were the source of the cDNA or gDNA that made up the material.

In assigning cohorts, the study relied on participant-reported clinical history. The CDR3 is 13 residues long. Unmatched junction bases numbered 4, after V lost 5 bases and J lost 5 bases. Authors' analysis steps: Amplifying reference gene primers gave estimates of nucleated cell counts. Here immunoSEQ multiplex PCR was the method, and the copy in TCRdb shows in-frame clones only, minus some. D and trimming come from the DNA, and the V and J calls and clone size come from that table. The sample records roughly 240,000 clones, approximately 90% being singletons. J is TRBJ1-2 and V is TRBV12-3 or TRBV12-4; 8 bases fit TRBD1. The source material was PBMCs or T cells enriched from blood (not recorded which). The source is a man in his forties or fifties who had been exposed to COVID-19. Written as DNA, the CDR3 is TGTGCCAGCAGTACGGACAGGGTATATGGCTACACCTTC. It yields the protein CASSTDRVYGYTF.